Listed below are T cell receptor beta chains from one sample, sequenced in a study of breast tumors, draining lymph nodes, adjacent tissues. One entry per CDR3 protein, called by TCRdb with MiXCR from the multiplex PCR reads. Of roughly 130,000 distinct CDR3 sequences listed, about 31% are singletons. The specimen sequenced was axillary lymph node tissue. Every receptor here comes from a female donor with breast cancer. Some clones in this sample may be carry-over from other donors' samples. CDR3s include the opening cysteine and the closing phenylalanine or tryptophan. Fields, in order: J gene, D gene, V gene, clone size, CDR3 protein, CDR3 DNA. The D gene is left open where the match is weak. Clone size is shown for a subset of rows, as once, few, many or a class of expanded clone.

>TRBJ2-5|-|TRBV7-3|-
CASSLGDRVGEAQYF
TGCGCCAGCAGCTTAGGCGACAGGGTGGGGGAGGCCCAGTACTTC
>TRBJ2-7|-|TRBV6-5|many
CANSYPKGNYYEQYF
TGTGCCAACAGTTACCCAAAGGGCAATTACTACGAGCAGTACTTC
>TRBJ1-4|-|TRBV2|-
CASIRGISNEKLFF
TGTGCCAGCATTAGGGGGATATCTAATGAAAAACTGTTTTTT
>TRBJ1-4|TRBD1|TRBV7-2|many
CASSERTGGAEKLFF
TGTGCCAGCAGCGAGCGGACAGGGGGGGCTGAAAAACTGTTTTTT
>TRBJ1-4|-|TRBV12-3/TRBV12-4|few
CASSFRLGSGEKLFF
TGTGCCAGCAGTTTCCGTCTGGGGTCGGGTGAAAAACTGTTTTTT
>TRBJ1-5|-|TRBV5-5|many
CASSATQGIGNQPQHF
TGTGCCAGCAGCGCAACACAGGGAATAGGAAATCAGCCCCAGCATTTT
>TRBJ1-1|TRBD1|TRBV7-2|-
CASSSLTGGAEAFF
TGTGCCAGCAGCTCTCTGACAGGGGGCGCTGAAGCTTTCTTT
>TRBJ2-1|TRBD2|TRBV3-1|many
CASSQGGGARGEQFF
TGTGCCAGCAGCCAGGGCGGGGGGGCCAGAGGTGAGCAGTTCTTC
>TRBJ2-6|-|TRBV19|-
CASRPMSLATEAF
TGTGCCAGTAGACCCATGAGTCTAGCCACCGAAGCTTTC
>TRBJ2-7|TRBD1|TRBV6-6|-
CASSHSIGQADPYGQYF
TGTGCCAGCAGTCACTCGATTGGACAGGCGGACCCCTACGGGCAGTACTTC
>TRBJ1-2|-|TRBV10-3|many
CAISLREEGYTF
TGTGCCATCAGTTTAAGGGAAGAAGGCTACACCTTC
>TRBJ2-1|TRBD1|TRBV9|many
CASSPQTGVGNEQFF
TGTGCCAGCAGCCCCCAGACAGGGGTGGGCAATGAGCAGTTCTTC
>TRBJ2-4|-|TRBV5-1|-
CASSLRTVPIPLAKNIQYF
TGCGCCAGCAGCCTGCGGACAGTCCCTATCCCACTAGCCAAAAACATTCAGTACTTC
>TRBJ2-3|TRBD2|TRBV11-2|many
CASSLDGLAGGGADTQYF
TGTGCCAGCAGCTTAGATGGGCTAGCGGGGGGGGGCGCAGATACGCAGTATTTT
>TRBJ2-5|TRBD2|TRBV4-1|-
CASSQSLAGAETQYF
TGCGCCAGCAGCCAATCACTAGCGGGGGCAGAGACCCAGTACTTC
>TRBJ1-1|-|TRBV5-8|-
CASSLEVAAFF
TGTGCCAGCAGCTTGGAAGTGGCCGCTTTCTTT
>TRBJ2-5|TRBD2|TRBV29-1|-
CSVGTSGVETQYF
TGCAGCGTTGGGACTAGCGGGGTTGAGACCCAGTACTTC
>TRBJ2-5|TRBD2|TRBV20-1|-
CGAIRAGGETQYF
TGCGGTGCCATTCGGGCGGGGGGGGAAACCCAGTACTTC
>TRBJ2-5|-|TRBV19|many
CASSISGQNQETQYF
TGTGCCAGTAGTATATCTGGGCAAAACCAAGAGACCCAGTACTTC
>TRBJ2-5|-|TRBV20-1|-
CSASSRGAIQETQYF
TGCAGTGCTAGCTCCCGGGGGGCGATCCAAGAGACCCAGTACTTC
>TRBJ2-7|-|TRBV10-1|few
CASTRSGYPYEQYF
TGCGCCAGCACGCGGTCGGGCTATCCCTACGAGCAGTACTTC
>TRBJ2-3|-|TRBV27|few
CASSLVGVEDTQYF
TGTGCCAGCAGTTTAGTTGGGGTCGAAGATACGCAGTATTTT
>TRBJ2-5|-|TRBV13|many
CASSFRAEYPQTQYF
TGTGCCAGCAGCTTTCGGGCAGAATACCCCCAGACCCAGTACTTC
>TRBJ1-2|-|TRBV4-2|-
CASSGGEAYGYTF
TGTGCCAGCAGCGGGGGAGAGGCCTATGGCTACACCTTC
>TRBJ2-2|-|TRBV7-2|many
CASSLQGTPTNTGELFF
TGTGCCAGCAGCTTACAGGGCACACCAACGAACACCGGGGAGCTGTTTTTT
>TRBJ2-7|TRBD1|TRBV10-3|many
CAISGTGNAGAYEQYF
TGTGCCATCAGTGGGACAGGGAACGCCGGGGCCTACGAGCAGTACTTC
>TRBJ2-5|TRBD2|TRBV4-3|many
CASSQQGLLEETQYF
TGCGCCAGCAGCCAACAGGGACTACTCGAAGAGACCCAGTACTTC
>TRBJ2-6|-|TRBV7-2|-
CASSPAISGANVLPF
TGTGCCAGCAGCCCGGCGATCTCTGGGGCCAACGTCCTGCCTTTC
>TRBJ2-5|-|TRBV7-9|-
CASSLGGRSVQETQYF
TGTGCCAGCAGCTTAGGTGGGCGGAGCGTACAAGAGACCCAGTACTTC
>TRBJ2-7|-|TRBV7-9|many
CASSLGEGTYEQYF
TGTGCCAGCAGCTTAGGTGAGGGTACCTACGAGCAGTACTTC
>TRBJ2-7|-|TRBV9|once
CASSGGAREQYF
TGTGCCAGCAGCGGGGGGGCCCGCGAGCAGTACTTC
>TRBJ1-6|-|TRBV9|-
CASSVGVRGDSPLHF
TGTGCCAGCAGCGTAGGGGTCAGGGGCGATTCACCCCTCCACTTT
>TRBJ2-6|TRBD1|TRBV10-1|-
CASRGGTGKSTGANVLTF
TGCGCCAGCAGAGGTGGGACAGGCAAATCAACCGGGGCCAACGTCCTGACTTTC
>TRBJ2-1|-|TRBV24-1|many
CATASVDGNNEQFF
TGTGCCACCGCCTCCGTGGACGGAAACAATGAGCAGTTCTTC
>TRBJ2-1|-|TRBV6-1|-
CASSQNPSSYNEQFF
TGTGCCAGCAGTCAAAATCCCAGCTCCTACAATGAGCAGTTCTTC
>TRBJ2-7|-|TRBV5-1|many
CASSSYLSGTFYEQYF
TGCGCCAGCAGCTCCTACTTATCTGGGACTTTCTACGAGCAGTACTTC
>TRBJ1-6|-|TRBV4-1|many
CASSQDPRGGYNSPLHF
TGCGCCAGCAGCCAAGATCCGAGGGGGGGCTATAATTCACCCCTCCACTTT
>TRBJ2-3|TRBD2|TRBV7-3|-
CASSSSGLAGTDTQYF
TGTGCCAGCAGCTCATCGGGACTAGCGGGGACAGATACGCAGTATTTT
>TRBJ2-7|TRBD2|TRBV19|many
CASSATSGGSYEQYF
TGTGCCAGTAGCGCGACTAGCGGGGGCTCCTACGAGCAGTACTTC
>TRBJ1-2|-|TRBV6-5|-
CASSLRETNYGYTF
TGTGCCAGCAGTCTCCGGGAGACTAACTATGGCTACACCTTC
>TRBJ2-5|TRBD1|TRBV7-6|many
CASSFRQGRETQYF
TGTGCCAGCAGCTTCCGACAGGGACGGGAGACCCAGTACTTC
>TRBJ1-4|-|TRBV12-3/TRBV12-4|many
CASSSGPWDKLFF
TGTGCCAGCAGTTCAGGCCCCTGGGATAAACTGTTTTTT
>TRBJ1-5|TRBD1|TRBV30|many
CACVGQGRNQPQHF
TGTGCCTGCGTGGGACAGGGACGAAATCAGCCCCAGCATTTT
>TRBJ2-2|TRBD2|TRBV5-1|many
CASSLVPAGNAGELFF
TGCGCCAGCAGCTTGGTTCCAGCGGGGAACGCCGGGGAGCTGTTTTTT
>TRBJ2-7|-|TRBV6-5|-
CASSHFKGPWEQYF
TGTGCCAGCAGTCACTTCAAAGGACCCTGGGAGCAGTACTTC
>TRBJ2-1|-|TRBV11-3|many
CASSLDGRDNEQFF
TGTGCCAGCAGCTTAGATGGTCGGGACAATGAGCAGTTCTTC
>TRBJ2-3|-|TRBV5-6|many
CASSLRGVVADTQYF
TGTGCCAGCAGCTTACGCGGGGTGGTCGCAGATACGCAGTATTTT
>TRBJ2-4|TRBD2|TRBV9|many
CASSRTSGGNIQYF
TGTGCCAGCAGCAGGACTAGCGGGGGGAACATTCAGTACTTC
>TRBJ2-3|-|TRBV10-3|many
CAISESYTQYF
TGTGCCATCAGTGAGTCTTATACGCAGTATTTT
>TRBJ1-4|-|TRBV2|many
CASSEAGLTNEKLFF
TGTGCCAGCAGTGAAGCCGGGCTCACTAATGAAAAACTGTTTTTT
>TRBJ2-3|TRBD2|TRBV7-2|many
CASSLERLAADTQYF
TGTGCCAGCAGCTTAGAGCGACTAGCCGCAGATACGCAGTATTTT
>TRBJ2-7|-|TRBV15|many
CATSRDTTAHEQYF
TGTGCCACCAGCCGGGACACCACAGCCCACGAGCAGTACTTC
>TRBJ1-1|TRBD1|TRBV20-1|few
CSAELGQGHGDTEAFF
TGCAGTGCTGAGCTTGGACAGGGACACGGGGACACTGAAGCTTTCTTT
>TRBJ1-5|-|TRBV6-1|many
CASRYQGTDAWPQHF
TGTGCCAGCAGATACCAGGGGACGGACGCCTGGCCCCAGCATTTT
>TRBJ2-3|-|TRBV5-1|many
CASSSSGQIDTQYF
TGCGCCAGCAGCTCATCCGGACAGATAGATACGCAGTATTTT